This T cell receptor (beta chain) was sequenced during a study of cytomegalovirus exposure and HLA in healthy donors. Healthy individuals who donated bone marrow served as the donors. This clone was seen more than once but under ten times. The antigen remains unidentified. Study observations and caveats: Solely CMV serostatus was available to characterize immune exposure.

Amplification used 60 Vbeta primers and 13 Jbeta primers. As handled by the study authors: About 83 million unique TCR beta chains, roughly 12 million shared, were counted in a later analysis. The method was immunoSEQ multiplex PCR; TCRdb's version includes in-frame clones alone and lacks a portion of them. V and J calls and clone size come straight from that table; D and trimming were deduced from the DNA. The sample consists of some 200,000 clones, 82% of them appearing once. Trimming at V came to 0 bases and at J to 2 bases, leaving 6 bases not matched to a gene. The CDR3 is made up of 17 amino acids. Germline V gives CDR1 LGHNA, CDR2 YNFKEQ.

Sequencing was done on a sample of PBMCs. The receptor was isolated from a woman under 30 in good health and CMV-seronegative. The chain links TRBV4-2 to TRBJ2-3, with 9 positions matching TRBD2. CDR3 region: CASSQDATSGYTDTQYF. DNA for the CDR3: TGTGCCAGCAGCCAAGATGCTACTAGCGGGTACACAGATACGCAGTATTTT.